A selection of T cell receptor beta chains follows, all from one sample in a study of human T cells and chemical hapten exposure. TCRdb recomputed calls from the RACE reads with MiXCR, one row per CDR3 protein. The repertoire holds roughly 380,000 distinct CDR3 sequences, around 6% seen once, with less than 6.5% in the top ten. The sample consisted of whole blood, taken in connection with sensitization to the hapten diphenylcyclopropenone (DPC). Receptors were obtained from a woman between 18 and 29 years old with alopecia areata. Some clones in this sample may be carry-over from other donors' samples. CDR3s include the opening cysteine and the closing phenylalanine or tryptophan. Where a row states a size, it is once, few, many or the class of an expanded clone; other rows omit it.

clone size: many
J gene: TRBJ1-4
V gene: TRBV27
CDR3 protein: CASCLLGTANEKLFF

clone size: many
J gene: TRBJ1-2
V gene: TRBV20-1
CDR3 protein: CSAPVDTSGGGYTF

clone size: few
J gene: TRBJ2-3
V gene: TRBV3-1
CDR3 protein: CASSQDLEDTQYF

clone size: few
J gene: TRBJ1-1
V gene: TRBV29-1
CDR3 protein: CSVPNRGAEAFF

clone size: few
J gene: TRBJ1-5
V gene: TRBV5-1
CDR3 protein: CASSLGDRVNQPQHF

clone size: -
J gene: TRBJ2-7
V gene: TRBV3-1
CDR3 protein: CASSQDLREQYF

clone size: -
J gene: TRBJ1-2
V gene: TRBV4-1
CDR3 protein: CASSQEDRGWYGYTF

clone size: -
J gene: TRBJ1-4
V gene: TRBV4-2
CDR3 protein: CASSPRQSEKLFF

clone size: many
J gene: TRBJ2-7
V gene: TRBV10-2
CDR3 protein: CASSASRARSSYEQYF

clone size: many
J gene: TRBJ2-4
V gene: TRBV20-1
CDR3 protein: CSARVPPEAKNIQYF

clone size: -
J gene: TRBJ1-1
V gene: TRBV18
CDR3 protein: CASSPVGTGGFGEAFF

clone size: many
J gene: TRBJ1-1
V gene: TRBV12-3/TRBV12-4
CDR3 protein: CASSLGKWGDTEAFF

clone size: -
J gene: TRBJ1-1
V gene: TRBV2
CDR3 protein: CASSEGPAGGTTEAFF

clone size: -
J gene: TRBJ2-3
V gene: TRBV5-1
CDR3 protein: CASSLGAGGRADTQYF

clone size: few
J gene: TRBJ2-7
V gene: TRBV28
CDR3 protein: CASSLGPLAGLDEQYF

clone size: -
J gene: TRBJ1-5
V gene: TRBV6-4
CDR3 protein: CASSEEPQSPQHF

clone size: many
J gene: TRBJ1-5
V gene: TRBV6-2/TRBV6-3
CDR3 protein: CASSRDFRINQPQHF

clone size: many
J gene: TRBJ2-7
V gene: TRBV29-1
CDR3 protein: CSVEPRGGEQYF

clone size: -
J gene: TRBJ2-7
V gene: TRBV28
CDR3 protein: CASLGGDSPLPASYEQYF

clone size: many
J gene: TRBJ1-6
V gene: TRBV9
CDR3 protein: CASSDGTGGSPLHF

clone size: -
J gene: TRBJ2-7
V gene: TRBV6-1
CDR3 protein: CASIPFLSSGGSYEQYF

clone size: few
J gene: TRBJ2-7
V gene: TRBV6-6
CDR3 protein: CAGRGESYEQYF

clone size: -
J gene: TRBJ1-1
V gene: TRBV6-2/TRBV6-3
CDR3 protein: CASLTGTGKPEAFF

clone size: -
J gene: TRBJ1-5
V gene: TRBV20-1
CDR3 protein: CSARGQQGQPQHF

clone size: many
J gene: TRBJ1-4
V gene: TRBV7-2
CDR3 protein: CASSMGVNEKLFF

clone size: -
J gene: TRBJ2-7
V gene: TRBV7-2
CDR3 protein: CASSLMGPGFAEQYF

clone size: -
J gene: TRBJ2-1
V gene: TRBV5-1
CDR3 protein: CASSFAGGQDNEQFF

clone size: -
J gene: TRBJ2-7
V gene: TRBV2
CDR3 protein: CASSDWDVSYEQYF

clone size: many
J gene: TRBJ1-1
V gene: TRBV5-5
CDR3 protein: CASSLEDRGRGSTEAFF

clone size: few
J gene: TRBJ2-2
V gene: TRBV7-2
CDR3 protein: CASSIQTTGELFF

clone size: many
J gene: TRBJ1-6
V gene: TRBV10-3
CDR3 protein: CAISELNREGYNSPLHF

clone size: medium-sized
J gene: TRBJ2-3
V gene: TRBV6-5
CDR3 protein: CASSRQGEISDTQYF

clone size: few
J gene: TRBJ1-1
V gene: TRBV11-3
CDR3 protein: CASSRSSMNTEAFF

clone size: -
J gene: TRBJ2-7
V gene: TRBV7-3
CDR3 protein: CASSLDRVRNEQYF